This TCR beta chain was found in a study of PD-1 blockade in classical Hodgkin lymphoma. On this clone itself: No antigen is known for it.

CDR3 length: 14 residues. The V gene's germline CDR1 is KGHSH and CDR2 LQKENI. Trimming removed 0 bases at V and 1 base at J, with 6 bases between. This sample's time point: newly diagnosed, previously untreated cHL patient sample. PBMCs from untreated, newly diagnosed classical Hodgkin lymphoma were comparison samples. The method was immunoSEQ multiplex PCR; TCRdb's version includes in-frame clones alone and lacks a portion of them. Altogether roughly 70,000 clones are present, 93% being singletons, with the ten largest covering less than 3.5%. Study-level findings and limits: It was reported that newly diagnosed patients had less baseline TCR diversity than healthy donors.

The sample comprised peripheral blood mononuclear cells (PBMCs). This chain connects TRBV18 to TRBJ1-1; D uncertain. This TCR came from a human donor with classical Hodgkin lymphoma. The CDR3 DNA is TGTGCCAGCTCACCACCGTTGGGGAACACTGAAGCTTTCTTT. It is translated as CASSPPLGNTEAFF.